Listed below are T cell receptor beta chains from one sample, sequenced in a study of blood T cell repertoires in COVID-19. Sequenced by immunoSEQ multiplex PCR; TCRdb stores in-frame clones only, minus some. The sample shows approximately 180,000 clones, roughly 88% of them seen only once. What was sequenced was peripheral blood. The receptors derive from a human donor with active or convalescent COVID-19. The donor label of this sample is uncertain. Each CDR3 is given with its conserved first and last residue. D genes are given only for firm matches. Size tells how often a clone was seen (once, few, many) or the class of an expanded clone, and some rows leave it out.

V	size	J	D	DNA	CDR3
TRBV25-1	few	TRBJ2-7	TRBD1	TGTGCCAGCAGTGAATCCGGGACAGTTCTATCCTACGAGCAGTACTTC	CASSESGTVLSYEQYF
TRBV18	-	TRBJ2-3	-	TGTGCCAGCTCACTCCAGGGTAGAGATACGCAGTATTTT	CASSLQGRDTQYF
TRBV6-1	-	TRBJ1-1	TRBD1	TGTGCCAGCAGTGGATCCGGGACAGGCCCTGACACTGAAGCTTTCTTT	CASSGSGTGPDTEAFF
TRBV7-9	-	TRBJ2-1	TRBD2	TGTGCCAGCAGCGCCCCACTAGCGGGGGTGACTTCCTACAATGAGCAGTTCTTC	CASSAPLAGVTSYNEQFF
TRBV7-6	-	TRBJ2-3	TRBD2	TGTGCCAGCAGCGACGAACTAGCGGGAGGCACAGATACGCAGTATTTT	CASSDELAGGTDTQYF
TRBV5-8	-	TRBJ2-7	TRBD1	TGTGCCAGCAGCTTGGGGACAGGACCCTACGAGCAGTACTTC	CASSLGTGPYEQYF
TRBV7-3	-	TRBJ1-5	-	TGTGCCAGCAGCTTAACAGAGAGGGAAATAGTACATGGGTTAGGCAATCAGCCCCAGCATTTT	CASSLTEREIVHGLGNQPQHF
TRBV3-1/TRBV3-2	-	TRBJ1-1	-	TGTGCCAGCAGCCCCCTAACCGGGAACACTGAAGCTTTCTTT	CASSPLTGNTEAFF
TRBV19	-	TRBJ2-5	-	TGTGCCACCCACGATCGCGGGGTGGTAGAGACCCAGTACTTC	CATHDRGVVETQYF
TRBV6-5	-	TRBJ2-7	-	TGTGCCGGCAGGGGGGTGGTCGGGAGCCCGTTGGAGCAGTACTTC	CAGRGVVGSPLEQYF
TRBV6-5	-	TRBJ2-3	-	TGTGCCAGCAGGGAGCGCGATACGCAGTATTTT	CASRERDTQYF
TRBV27	-	TRBJ2-2	TRBD2	TGTGCCAGCAGTTTATGGCTAGCGGGAGGGCCGGACACCGGGGAGCTGTTTTTT	CASSLWLAGGPDTGELFF
TRBV18	-	TRBJ1-1	-	TGTGCCAGCTCAGGAGGGGTAGCAGGAACTGAAGCTTTCTTT	CASSGGVAGTEAFF
TRBV24-1	-	TRBJ2-3	TRBD2	TGTGCCACCAGTGATTTGGCGACTAGCGGGTCGACAGATACGCAGTATTTT	CATSDLATSGSTDTQYF
TRBV7-3	-	TRBJ2-1	TRBD2	TGTGCCAGCAGCCCTAGGACTAGCGCCCGCGGGGGGCAGTTCTTC	CASSPRTSARGGQFF
TRBV24-1	-	TRBJ2-1	TRBD1	TGTGCCACCAGTGATGCCGGGACAGGGGGAACGGATGAGCAGTTCTTC	CATSDAGTGGTDEQFF
TRBV2	-	TRBJ1-4	-	TGTGCCAGCAGTATTACCACAGGCGCAACTAATGAAAAACTGTTTTTT	CASSITTGATNEKLFF
TRBV18	-	TRBJ2-7	-	TGTGCCAGCTCGGACAAGGGGGGACTACTGTACGAGCAGTACTTC	CASSDKGGLLYEQYF
TRBV3-1/TRBV3-2	once	TRBJ2-5	TRBD2	TGTGCCAGCAGCCAGGGACTAGCGGGGGTCGCAATCGCCCAGTACTTC	CASSQGLAGVAIAQYF
TRBV5-4	once	TRBJ1-1	-	TGTGCCAGCAGCCCACGGCGGGGCGGTGAAGCTTTCTTT	CASSPRRGGEAFF
TRBV9	once	TRBJ2-1	TRBD2	TGTGCCAGCAGCGTAGAATTTAGGACTAGCGGGAACAATGAGCAGTTCTTC	CASSVEFRTSGNNEQFF
TRBV6-5	-	TRBJ2-7	-	TGTGCCAGCAGCATCAGGGTTTTAAGCTCCTACGAGCAGTACTTC	CASSIRVLSSYEQYF
TRBV9	-	TRBJ2-5	TRBD2	TGTGCCAGCAGCGTATCGGGGCGGAGCGGGGGGCAAGAGACCCAGTACTTC	CASSVSGRSGGQETQYF
TRBV4-1	-	TRBJ2-2	-	TGCGCCAGCAGCCAAACCTGGGACACAGCGAACACCGGGGAGCTGTTTTTT	CASSQTWDTANTGELFF
TRBV25-1	-	TRBJ1-3	-	TGTGCCAGCAGTGAATGGCCCCTCTCTGGAAACACCATATATTTT	CASSEWPLSGNTIYF
TRBV12-3/TRBV12-4	-	TRBJ2-7	-	TGTGCCAGCAGTCTGACAGCATCCTACGAGCAGTACTTC	CASSLTASYEQYF
TRBV9	-	TRBJ2-7	TRBD2	TGTGCCAGCACCCTAAACGGGGCGGGAGGGCTGTACGAGCAGTACTTC	CASTLNGAGGLYEQYF
TRBV6-5	-	TRBJ1-4	TRBD1	TGTGCCAGCAGTAGGGACAGGGGGCCTGAAAAACTGTTTTTT	CASSRDRGPEKLFF
TRBV13	-	TRBJ2-4	TRBD2	TGTGCCAGCAGCTTAGGCCTAGCGGGAGACGGTGAAAACATTCAGTACTTC	CASSLGLAGDGENIQYF
TRBV4-3	-	TRBJ2-7	-	TGCGCCAGCAGCCAATCCATAGCGTCCCCGTCCTACGAGCAGTACTTC	CASSQSIASPSYEQYF
TRBV12-3/TRBV12-4	-	TRBJ1-1	TRBD1	TGTGCCAGCAGTTTTGGCAGGGGGGCTTTCTTT	CASSFGRGAFF
TRBV5-1	-	TRBJ1-2	-	TGCGCCAGCAGCTTGACGGGGGGCTGGGGCTACACCTTC	CASSLTGGWGYTF
TRBV28	once	TRBJ1-1	-	TGTGCCAGCAGCTCCCCCCTTGGGGGGATGAACACTGAAGCTTTCTTT	CASSSPLGGMNTEAFF
TRBV5-8	-	TRBJ2-7	TRBD2	TGTGCCAGCAGCTTGGCGGGACTAGCGGCGACCTACGAGCAGTACTTC	CASSLAGLAATYEQYF
TRBV5-1	-	TRBJ2-5	TRBD2	TGCGCCAGCAGCTTGGGATCGGGGGGTCCGGAGACCCAGTACTTC	CASSLGSGGPETQYF
TRBV19	-	TRBJ1-6	TRBD1	TGTGCCAGTAGGAGAAAGACAGGGGGCGGTAATTCACCCCTCCACTTT	CASRRKTGGGNSPLHF
TRBV7-9	-	TRBJ1-1	-	TGTGCCAGCAGCCTTCTACTCACCTCGGAAGCTTTCTTT	CASSLLLTSEAFF
TRBV19	-	TRBJ2-2	TRBD1	TGTGCCAGTAGTACGGGACAGGGGGCCGGGGAGCTGTTTTTT	CASSTGQGAGELFF
TRBV11-3	-	TRBJ2-5	TRBD2	TGTGCCAGCAGCTTAGAACGAGCGGGAGGCATATCAGAGACCCAGTACTTC	CASSLERAGGISETQYF
TRBV18	-	TRBJ2-1	TRBD1	TGTGCCAGCTCACAAGGACAGGGTTGGGCCAATGAGCAGTTCTTC	CASSQGQGWANEQFF
TRBV27	-	TRBJ2-7	TRBD1	TGTGCCAGCAGCCCCGGGACAGGGATTTACGAGCAGTACTTC	CASSPGTGIYEQYF
TRBV6-5	-	TRBJ2-3	TRBD1	TGTGCCAGCAGCCGAGACAGGGGTAGCACAGATACGCAGTATTTT	CASSRDRGSTDTQYF
TRBV10-2	-	TRBJ1-1	-	TGCGCCACCAGCCAGGGGCTCACTGAAGCTTTCTTT	CATSQGLTEAFF
TRBV5-4	-	TRBJ1-3	-	TGTGCCAGCAGCACAGCCTTGTCACTCTCTGGAAACACCATATATTTT	CASSTALSLSGNTIYF
TRBV5-1	-	TRBJ2-7	TRBD1	TGCGCCAGCAGCCCAACTGACAGGGGGCCGTACGAGCAGTACTTC	CASSPTDRGPYEQYF